Below, 31 T cell receptor beta chains from the same sample are listed, as sequenced in a study of siplizumab effects on memory and regulatory T cells. Profiled with immunoSEQ multiplex PCR; TCRdb holds only in-frame clones, not every one. This sample has roughly 100,000 clones, with over 90% found just once. Specimen: Tregs sorted from blood. Receptors were obtained from a human donor in good health.

The count of this clone is one. The V and J genes are TRBV10-3 and TRBJ1-1, with D perhaps matching TRBD1 (5 bases). Germline CDR1 and CDR2: ENHRY and SYGVKD. This CDR3 region has 14 residues. Trimming shortened V by 5 bases and J by 1 base, and 11 bases separated the two germline ends. CDR3 DNA: TGTGCCATCAGTTTCGGGGGGAGGAACACTGAAGCTTTCTTT. It translates to CAISFGGRNTEAFF.

The chain links TRBV19 to TRBJ2-5; D is uncertain. Germline V gene sequence: CDR1 LNHDA, CDR2 SQIVND (reference sequence). The germline V and J ends were trimmed by 5 bases and 2 bases, with 9 bases remaining between them. CDR3 length equals 13 residues. The CDR3 DNA reads TGTGCCAGTAGTCCTAGAGTGCAAGAGACCCAGTACTTC. Its protein is CASSPRVQETQYF.

This sequence joins TRBV27 and TRBJ1-2; TRBD1 aligns across 7 bases. Germline V gene data show CDR1 as MNHEY and CDR2 as SMNVEV (reference sequence). The CDR3 is made up of 13 amino acids. J gave up 12 bases and V 4 bases, and 11 bases lay outside the gene matches. The CDR3 DNA is TGTGCCAGCAGTTCTGAGTCGGGACAGAGAAACACCTTC. Translated: CASSSESGQRNTF.

The V gene is TRBV19, the J gene TRBJ2-6, with TRBD1 matching 8 bases. V shed 6 bases and J 0 bases; nucleotides not matched to a gene: 7. CDR1 is LNHDA and CDR2 is SQIVND in the germline V gene (reference sequence). The CDR3 is made up of 17 amino acids. CDR3: CASSRDRQLSGANVLTF. In DNA form, the CDR3 reads TGTGCCAGTAGCCGGGACAGGCAACTCTCTGGGGCCAACGTCCTGACTTTC.

J is TRBJ1-2 and V is TRBV2; the D is unclear. Germline assignment: CDR1 SNHLY and CDR2 FYNNEI. The ends were cut back, 3 bases at V and 7 bases at J, with 9 bases in the middle. The CDR3 covers 12 residues. This chain's CDR3 is CASSDDRGGYTF. CDR3 nucleotide sequence: TGTGCCAGCAGTGATGATCGGGGTGGCTACACCTTC.

This rearrangement joins TRBV9 to TRBJ2-7; 7 nucleotides match TRBD1. This CDR3 is 12 amino acids long. The germline CDR1 and CDR2 sequences are SGDLS and YYNGEE. The J segment lost 4 bases and the V segment lost 3 bases, leaving 1 base of the junction unmatched. The CDR3 nucleotides are TGTGCCAGCAGCGCAGGGGGATACGAGCAGTACTTC. Protein: CASSAGGYEQYF.

This chain joins TRBV4-1 and TRBJ2-6; D might be TRBD1 or TRBD2, each matching 6 bases. V was pared by 1 base and J by 3 bases, with 10 bases between. The CDR3 extends over 16 amino acids. Germline V CDR1 and CDR2: MGHRA, YSYEKL. Written as DNA, the CDR3 is TGCGCCAGCAGCCAAGGCGGAGGGGGTGGGGCCAACGTCCTGACTTTC. As protein: CASSQGGGGGANVLTF.

The chain recombines TRBV5-6 with TRBJ2-2, with no clear D. The CDR3 has 14 residues. Trimming pared 2 bases from V and 5 bases from J, leaving 10 bases between. Germline V gives CDR1 SGHDT, CDR2 YYEEEE. The CDR3 DNA is TGTGCCAGCAGCTTTCGGTTGGGGACCGGGGAGCTGTTTTTT. Amino acids: CASSFRLGTGELFF.

The chain links TRBV25-1 to TRBJ2-3, with a weak D call TRBD1 (6 bases). Between the trimmed V and J ends, which lost 1 base and 2 bases, there was a span of 13 bases. This CDR3 region has 16 residues. Germline CDR1 reads MGHDK; CDR2 reads SYGVNS. As DNA, the CDR3 is TGTGCCAGCAGTGAATTAGGCACAGGGAACACAGATACGCAGTATTTT. It codes for CASSELGTGNTDTQYF. The complete variable domain, with remaining parts taken from reference TRBV25-1 and TRBJ2-3, reads EADIYQTPRYLVIGTGKKITLECSQTMGHDKMYWYQQDPGMELHLIHYSYGVNSTEKGDLSSESTVSRIRTEHFPLTLESARPSHTSQYLCASSELGTGNTDTQYFGPGTRLTVL.

This chain connects TRBV19 to TRBJ1-2; 9 bases agree with TRBD1. The length of the CDR3 is 14 residues. Looked up from germline, CDR1 is LNHDA and CDR2 is SQIVND (reference sequence). Trimming took 2 bases from V and 7 from J; bases not matched to a gene: 5. DNA for the CDR3: TGTGCCAGTAGTATACCCGGGACAGGGTCTGGCTACACCTTC. Translation: CASSIPGTGSGYTF.

The V and J genes are TRBV7-9 and TRBJ1-3, with 7 bases fitting TRBD1. The V gene's germline CDR1 is SEHNR and CDR2 FQNEAQ (reference sequence). V lost 1 base and J lost 3; bases outside the gene matches: 6. The CDR3 has 16 amino acids. CDR3 DNA: TGTGCCAGCAGCTTAGTGACAGGGCCGGGTGGAAACACCATATATTTT. Protein product: CASSLVTGPGGNTIYF.

The CDR3 nucleotides read TGTGCCAGCAGCCAAGGTCGGGCACTAGATGGCTACACCTTC. Its protein product is CASSQGRALDGYTF. The chain joins TRBV13 to TRBJ1-2, with D unclear. The CDR3 has 14 amino acids. Between the trimmed V and J ends, which lost 5 bases and 6 bases, there was a span of 16 bases. The germline CDR1 and CDR2 sequences are PRHDT and FYEKMQ (reference sequence).

This clone was recorded once. This CDR3 reads CASTDFLEQYF. As DNA, the CDR3 is TGTGCCAGCACCGACTTTCTGGAGCAGTACTTC. The V call is TRBV6-5, the J call TRBJ2-7; D remains unclear. This CDR3 comprises 11 residues. The V and J ends lost 7 bases and 7 bases respectively, with 11 bases between them. Germline lookup yields CDR1 MNHEY and CDR2 SVGAGI.

The CDR3 DNA reads TGTGCCAGCAGTTCCCTCAGGGCGAACACTGAAGCTTTCTTT. Its protein is CASSSLRANTEAFF. The V and J genes are TRBV6-6 and TRBJ1-1; D possibly corresponds to TRBD1 (5 bases). The germline CDR1 and CDR2 sequences are MNHNY and SVGAGI (reference sequence). V lost 4 bases to trimming and J lost 1 base, with 10 bases between them. This CDR3 region has 14 residues.

The CDR3 here is CASSSRQGWDTQYF. The CDR3 region has the DNA TGTGCCAGCAGCTCAAGACAGGGGTGGGATACGCAGTATTTT. The chain carries TRBV11-2 and TRBJ2-3, with 8 bases fitting TRBD1. J was trimmed by 6 bases and V by 4 bases; bases with no gene match: 6. The CDR3 runs 14 residues. Germline V gene data show CDR1 as SGHAT and CDR2 as FQNNGV.

The chain couples TRBV4-1 to TRBJ2-1; D is unresolved. From germline, CDR1 is MGHRA and CDR2 YSYEKL. The CDR3 runs to 17 residues. Trimming shortened V by 1 base and J by 0 bases, and 13 bases separated the two germline ends. The chain's CDR3 is CASSQGATASSYNEQFF. The DNA for the CDR3 is TGCGCCAGCAGCCAAGGCGCTACAGCGAGCTCCTACAATGAGCAGTTCTTC.

The genes are TRBV18 and TRBJ1-1; perhaps TRBD1 as D (6 bases). CDR3 length: 15 residues. V dropped 1 base and J dropped 3 bases, with 12 bases sitting between them. Germline V gene lookup returns CDR1 KGHSH and CDR2 LQKENI. The CDR3 bases are TGTGCCAGCTCACCACTAAGGACAGATTACACTGAAGCTTTCTTT. This translates into CASSPLRTDYTEAFF.

This clone was counted once. The chain joins TRBV29-1 to TRBJ2-7; 9 bases align to TRBD1. This CDR3 comprises 12 residues. The junction had 2 bases not matched to a gene; V was cut back by 4 bases and J by 4 bases. CDR1 and CDR2 (germline): SQVTM, ANQGSEA. CDR3 region: CSVAGTGYEQYF. The CDR3 nucleotides read TGCAGCGTTGCAGGGACAGGGTACGAGCAGTACTTC.

As concerns this clone: One end of the junction does not line up with germline, which may come from a read error. This chain connects TRBV7-7 to TRBJ2-3; D gene uncertain. The germline V gene has CDR1 SSHAT and CDR2 FNYEAQ (reference sequence). This CDR3 has 14 amino acids. CDR3 protein: CASSLNERTDTQYF. In DNA, the CDR3 is TGTGCTAGCAGCTTAAATGAGCGCACAGATACGCAGTATTTT.

The chain recombines TRBV10-3 with TRBJ2-5, with 8 bases matching TRBD1. V lost 6 bases to trimming and J lost 2 bases; unmatched junction nucleotides: 2. CDR3 length equals 13 residues. Looked up from germline, CDR1 is ENHRY and CDR2 is SYGVKD. The CDR3 reads CAISGQGQETQYF. In DNA form, the CDR3 reads TGTGCCATCAGCGGACAGGGTCAAGAGACCCAGTACTTC.

The rearrangement uses TRBV9 and TRBJ2-1, with D perhaps matching TRBD1 or TRBD2 (5 bases each). The CDR3 runs to 16 residues. Germline-derived CDR1 and CDR2 are SGDLS and YYNGEE. The ends were cut back, 0 bases at V and 0 bases at J, with 10 bases in the middle. The CDR3 spells CASSVDGTDSYNEQFF. The CDR3 nucleotides are TGTGCCAGCAGCGTAGACGGGACGGACTCCTACAATGAGCAGTTCTTC.

This chain connects TRBV5-1 to TRBJ1-2; D possibly corresponds to TRBD1 (5 bases). This CDR3 is 11 amino acids long. Germline-derived CDR1 and CDR2 are SGHRS and YFSETQ. Deletions cut 6 bases from V and 2 bases from J, with 5 bases between. The CDR3 region has the DNA TGCGCCAGCAAGGGGAACTATGGCTACACCTTC. It yields the protein CASKGNYGYTF.

The CDR3 region is CASSVGTGNQPQHF. The CDR3 DNA follows: TGTGCCAGCAGCGTAGGAACAGGGAATCAGCCCCAGCATTTT. The rearrangement links TRBV9 to TRBJ1-5; D perhaps matches TRBD1 (6 bases). Trimming shortened V by 0 bases and J by 4 bases, and 8 bases separated the two germline ends. This CDR3 region has 14 residues. Germline V gene data show CDR1 as SGDLS and CDR2 as YYNGEE.

V usage is TRBV5-1 and J usage is TRBJ1-1; D might be TRBD1 (5 bases). The CDR3 totals 14 residues. Trimming removed 1 base from V and 1 base from J, with 8 bases in between. The germline V gene encodes CDR1 SGHRS and CDR2 YFSETQ. CDR3 DNA: TGCGCCAGCAGCTTGACAGGAGAGAACACTGAAGCTTTCTTT. It encodes CASSLTGENTEAFF.

This sequence joins TRBV19 and TRBJ2-1; a weak D match, TRBD1 (5 bases). CDR1 and CDR2 from the germline V gene are LNHDA and SQIVND (reference sequence). CDR3 length equals 15 residues. The V end lost 1 base, the J end lost 4 bases, and 11 bases lay between the germline ends. CDR3 DNA sequence: TGTGCCAGTAGTATAGCAGGGTGGGGTTACAATGAGCAGTTCTTC. Its protein is CASSIAGWGYNEQFF.

The V and J genes are TRBV29-1 and TRBJ1-2; 8 bases align to TRBD1. The germline gives CDR1 SQVTM, CDR2 ANQGSEA. The V and J ends lost 3 bases and 2 bases, in that order; junction bases with no gene match: 8. The CDR3 spans 15 residues. For the CDR3, the DNA is TGCAGCGTTGACCGTGGACAGGGTCTAAACTATGGCTACACCTTC. This codes for CSVDRGQGLNYGYTF.

This chain uses TRBV7-6 with TRBJ2-7; no reliable D call. The CDR3 length is 13 residues. The germline V gene has CDR1 SGHVS and CDR2 FNYEAQ. The V end was cut by 1 base, the J end by 3 bases, with 7 bases between. The CDR3 sequence is CASSLEDGYEQYF. In nucleotides, the CDR3 is TGTGCCAGCAGCTTAGAAGACGGCTACGAGCAGTACTTC.

The rearrangement joins TRBV5-4 to TRBJ2-1; the match to TRBD2 covers 12 bases. The CDR3 has 15 amino acids. Unmatched junction bases numbered 4, after V lost 4 bases and J lost 5 bases. CDR1 is SGHNT and CDR2 is YYREEE in the germline V gene (reference sequence). The CDR3, as DNA: TGTGCCAGCAGCCCACTAGCGGGGGGCCACAATGAGCAGTTCTTC. Protein sequence: CASSPLAGGHNEQFF.

V is TRBV29-1 and J is TRBJ2-7, with D possibly being TRBD2 (6 bases). This CDR3 contains 11 residues. Trimming took 6 bases from V and 3 from J, leaving 9 bases between them. CDR1 is SQVTM, CDR2 ANQGSEA, per germline. The CDR3 spells CSVRDFYEQYF. The CDR3 DNA reads as TGCAGCGTCCGGGACTTCTACGAGCAGTACTTC.

This chain joins TRBV6-6 and TRBJ2-4; D call uncertain. Germline V gene data show CDR1 as MNHNY and CDR2 as SVGAGI (reference sequence). The CDR3 runs 14 residues. The V end lost 2 bases, the J end lost 6 bases, and 11 bases lay between the germline ends. The CDR3 DNA follows: TGTGCCAGCAGTTACCCCCGGAGCCGAAACATTCAGTACTTC. Its translation: CASSYPRSRNIQYF.

The chain recombines TRBV2 with TRBJ1-4; 7 bases map to TRBD1. Germline V gene sequence: CDR1 SNHLY, CDR2 FYNNEI. V lost 8 bases, J lost 7 bases, and 1 base stayed unmatched. The CDR3 is 11 residues long. CDR3 loop: CASEGAEKLFF. The CDR3 DNA follows: TGTGCCAGCGAGGGGGCTGAAAAACTGTTTTTT.